This is a list of T cell receptor beta chains from one sample in a study of shared clonotypes between healthy human individuals. Profiled with immunoSEQ multiplex PCR; TCRdb holds only in-frame clones, not every one. This sample has 850,000 to 1,200,000 clones, with around 76% found just once. The sample comprised memory CD4+ T cells sorted from blood. These receptor sequences come from a man aged 18-30 years in good health. Both conserved end residues are trimmed from each CDR3. The order of the fields is V gene, CDR3 length, J gene, clone size, CDR3 protein. For some rows the clone size is stated as once, few or many, or as a class when expanded; others skip it.

v_call: TRBV5-8; cdr3_length: 12; j_call: TRBJ2-7; clone_size: .; cdr3_aa: ASRAGLAQYEQY
v_call: TRBV9; cdr3_length: 13; j_call: TRBJ2-7; clone_size: few; cdr3_aa: ASSESHISGYEQY
v_call: TRBV6-5; cdr3_length: 10; j_call: TRBJ2-7; clone_size: .; cdr3_aa: ASSYYRDEQY
v_call: TRBV2; cdr3_length: 13; j_call: TRBJ1-2; clone_size: .; cdr3_aa: ASSGGTGLNYGYT
v_call: TRBV6-4; cdr3_length: 12; j_call: TRBJ2-1; clone_size: .; cdr3_aa: ASSETLGAHEQF
v_call: TRBV11-2; cdr3_length: 12; j_call: TRBJ1-1; clone_size: .; cdr3_aa: ASSGGRENTEAF
v_call: TRBV28; cdr3_length: 14; j_call: TRBJ2-7; clone_size: once; cdr3_aa: ASSLLNAGNSYEQY
v_call: TRBV10-3; cdr3_length: 11; j_call: TRBJ2-2; clone_size: .; cdr3_aa: AISDGNTGELF
v_call: TRBV7-2; cdr3_length: 9; j_call: TRBJ2-5; clone_size: .; cdr3_aa: ASSARETQY
v_call: TRBV7-9; cdr3_length: 13; j_call: TRBJ2-3; clone_size: .; cdr3_aa: ASSFGDRSTDTQY
v_call: TRBV5-1; cdr3_length: 11; j_call: TRBJ2-5; clone_size: few; cdr3_aa: ASSVDGLGTQY
v_call: TRBV18; cdr3_length: 14; j_call: TRBJ1-2; clone_size: .; cdr3_aa: ASSPLETGQGYGYT
v_call: TRBV18; cdr3_length: 11; j_call: TRBJ1-1; clone_size: .; cdr3_aa: ASSPDWNTEAF
v_call: TRBV6-1; cdr3_length: 16; j_call: TRBJ1-6; clone_size: .; cdr3_aa: ASSEFSWGEAYNSPLH
v_call: TRBV6-4; cdr3_length: 11; j_call: TRBJ1-6; clone_size: .; cdr3_aa: ASSERGRSPLH
v_call: TRBV7-6; cdr3_length: 13; j_call: TRBJ2-5; clone_size: .; cdr3_aa: ASSLSLALQETQY
v_call: TRBV7-9; cdr3_length: 15; j_call: TRBJ2-1; clone_size: .; cdr3_aa: ATTGRLAGALANEQF